This TCR beta chain comes out of a study of CD8+CD57+ T cells in acquired aplastic anemia. Study context: Sorted CD4+ and CD8+ cells gave a mean 3.2 ug DNA, range roughly 0.18 to 27.4 ug. In CD4+ cells, healthy donors produced an average of approximately 11 million reads.

Concerning this clonotype: Its antigen is currently unknown.

The CDR3 is made up of 11 amino acids. V was pared by 5 bases and J by 5 bases, with 7 bases between. Germline values: CDR1 GTSNPN, CDR2 SVGIG (reference sequence). The study's findings and limits: A set of around 30 CD8+ CDR3 sequences was shared between patients and controls, and these sequences appeared highly expressed in patients. Significant differences in CD8+ Simpson's diversity were not observed between patients and controls.

Profiling that covered TCR beta VDJ and CDR3 relied on genomic DNA as its template. TCRdb reprocessed the reads with MiXCR, giving one entry per CDR3 protein. The sample contains tens of thousands of distinct CDR3 sequences, approximately 45% of which appear only once. The TCR was taken from a human donor in good health, serving as a control. The rearrangement links TRBV30 to TRBJ2-1; D unclear. The sequenced sample consisted of sorted CD4+, CD8+, or CD8+CD57+ T cells (not recorded which) from PBMCs. CDR3 in DNA: TGTGCCTGGTGTAGAGACAATGAGCAGTTCTTC. Encoded protein: CAWCRDNEQFF.